This T cell receptor (beta chain) came from a study of shared clonotypes between healthy human individuals (dated by TCRdb to 2020 to 2021). Regarding the complete study: The cohort included a few men and a couple of women between 18 and 49 years of age. Leukapheresis yielded between about 0.9 and 9 billion PBMCs per donor. Blood TCR repertoires of about 5 healthy adults were deeply sequenced to estimate repertoire size and the extent of clonotype sharing between individuals. For each donor, CD4 naive and CD4 memory were each given three plates, CD8 naive was given two plates, and CD8 memory was given one plate. To increase sequencing depth and limit assay-specific biases, TCR repertoire library preparation and sequencing were carried out by different laboratories using diverse techniques.

Using the deep immunoSEQ assay, TCR CDR3 regions were amplified from genomic DNA by multiplex PCR. Genomic DNA extracted from each cell subset was distributed evenly over all wells of several immunoSEQ 96-well plates, and each plate served as one replicate. For sorted subsets, 200 to 250 ng of genomic DNA, equivalent to around 30,000 T cell genomes, went into each replicate PCR. Purified libraries were quantified with a Qubit 3.0 fluorometer, sized on a Bioanalyzer 2100, and re-quantified with the KAPA Library Quantification kit. A separate single-read 150-cycle Illumina NextSeq 550 flow cell was used to sequence each immunoSEQ 96-well plate. As for the authors' bioinformatics: Because the immunoSEQ output included only junctional sequences and no quality scores, the filtering could not be the same as the filtering used for full-length reads. To assign V/J genes and CDR3, sequences were annotated using PyIR, a Python wrapper for IgBLAST v1.9, with IMGT germline references. Reads were removed for weak V/J assignments (E-value above 1e-6), missing CDR3, stop codons, out-of-frame junctions, or ambiguous translated residues. V3J clonotypes were defined as sequences sharing an identical inferred V gene, J gene, and CDR3 amino acid sequence. Percentage overlap between repertoires was calculated by dividing the number of shared unique clonotypes by the size of the smaller repertoire. RTK rarefaction, the Chao1 estimator, and Recon v2.1 estimates of unobserved clonotypes were used to assess repertoire richness. Generation probabilities for all TCRbeta clonotypes obtained by the gDNA method from a handful of donors were computed using OLGA. TCRdb holds this immuneACCESS table with in-frame rearrangements only. Some clones are missing; in checked studies, unresolved V genes explain under half, and the rest has no known cause. V and J calls and clone size follow that table, whereas D and trimming were derived from the DNA. The sample yields a few million clones; 93% were counted once. About 0.39% of the sample belongs to the ten largest clones.

Compared with germline, V lacks 2 bases and J lacks 5 bases; bases without a gene match: 16. The CDR3 starts with the cysteine, ends with the phenylalanine, and has 17 residues. Here the CDR3 DNA is all that survives: 51 bases in frame from base 1. CDR1 SGHNT and CDR2 YYREEE are derived from the germline V gene (reference sequence). Overall study outcomes, separate from this receptor: Pairwise subsampling indicated that sequencing depth was expected to affect the degree of clonotype sharing among donors. Across several donors, around 5.4% of naive CD4, approximately 4% of naive CD8, 2.3% of memory CD4, and 0.3% to 0.45% of memory CD8 clonotypes were shared. The genetic and exposure-history diversity represented was limited by the small number of donors. Even with the large sequencing depth, rarefaction of the sorted-subset datasets indicated that sequencing was incomplete. Larger estimated clonotype richness was generally found for naive subsets than for memory subsets. Sampling was limited to blood, and TCR repertoires in tissue likely differ from TCR repertoires in blood. Compared with non-shared clonotypes, clonotypes shared by all four sorted-subset donors had higher generation probabilities.

This clone was detected only once. It has no known antigen specificity. Nothing much larger sits one base from this clone, and base qualities are not available. The donors were healthy, HIV-negative adults who had no recently reported acute infections or vaccinations. Every donor was a Caucasian adult living in Nashville, Tennessee, USA. CD4+ T cells were enriched through magnetic negative selection, after which naive cells were positively selected on CD45RA and the remaining negative fraction served as the memory subset. Blood was collected by leukapheresis, and PBMCs were isolated by Ficoll-Histopaque density gradient centrifugation and then cryopreserved in liquid nitrogen vapor phase. Analytical flow cytometry was used to check the purity and quantity of every magnetically sorted T cell population. Genomic DNA was isolated from every sorted fraction and measured by UV absorbance on a Nanodrop 2000c.

The sample taken for sequencing was naive CD4+ T cells from PBMCs. Taken with the paper, the label for cell subset or site translates to: CD45RA+ positively selected. The V gene is TRBV5-4 and the J gene is TRBJ2-7; 7 junctional bases match TRBD2. The TCR was taken from a man between 18 and 29 years old in good health. Some clones in this sample may be carry-over from other donors' samples. The nucleotide sequence reads TGTGCCAGCAGCTTTAGTAGCGGGTGGAACTCGGGGCACGAGCAGTACTTC. Its translation reads: CASSFSSGWNSGHEQYF.